The 13 T cell receptor beta chains listed next were all sequenced from one sample in a study of blood T cell repertoires in COVID-19. Sequenced by immunoSEQ multiplex PCR; TCRdb stores in-frame clones only, minus some. The table shows over 20,000 clones, with approximately 90% occurring only once. The specimen sequenced was peripheral blood. The origin of the receptors is a man between 45 and 60 years old with active COVID-19.

This chain uses TRBV3-1 (or the pseudogene TRBV3-2) with TRBJ1-5, with D uncertain. The CDR3 runs to 15 residues. CDR1 and CDR2 (germline): LGHDT, YNNKEL (reference sequence). V lost 4 bases and J lost 4, with 14 bases in between. The CDR3 here is CASSPDIEVNQPQHF. The CDR3 DNA sequence: TGTGCCAGCAGCCCAGACATAGAAGTTAATCAGCCCCAGCATTTT.

Comment on this clone: The limits of the CDR3 on the DNA are not certain, so only TCRdb's listed CDR3 is given. The chain carries TRBV6-5 and TRBJ2-2; the D segment call TRBD1 is taken from the table without a DNA check. From its first to its last residue, the CDR3 has 16 amino acids. Germline CDR1 reads MNHEY; CDR2 reads SVGAGI. This CDR3 is CASSSSAQGYTGELFF.

The chain joins TRBV7-9 to TRBJ2-1; weak D call: TRBD2 (6 bases). The germline gives CDR1 SEHNR, CDR2 FQNEAQ (reference sequence). This CDR3 is 14 amino acids long. The V end was cut by 5 bases, the J end by 15 bases, with 23 bases between. In nucleotides, the CDR3 is TGTGCCAGCAGCCCTACCCGGGACTCCGGTCCAGCGTTCTTC. It yields the protein CASSPTRDSGPAFF.

This clone was seen a handful of times. This chain's CDR3 is CASSAFKGPDTQYF. CDR3 sequence (DNA): TGTGCCAGCAGCGCCTTTAAGGGGCCAGATACGCAGTATTTT. V is TRBV7-4 and J is TRBJ2-3; tentative D call: TRBD1 (5 bases). The ends were cut back, 5 bases at V and 4 bases at J, with 13 bases in the middle. CDR1 and CDR2 from the germline V gene are SGHVT and SQSDAQ. This CDR3 contains 14 residues.

This clone has more than one count but fewer than ten. The gene calls are TRBV27 and TRBJ1-1; 9 bases align to TRBD1. The CDR3 loop spans 15 amino acids. From germline, CDR1 is MNHEY and CDR2 SMNVEV (reference sequence). Trimming took 3 bases from V and 3 from J; bases not matched to a gene: 5. CDR3 protein: CASSFQTGGYTEAFF. Written as DNA, the CDR3 is TGTGCCAGCAGTTTCCAGACAGGGGGGTACACTGAAGCTTTCTTT.

This clone was seen more than once but under ten times. V and J are TRBV30 and TRBJ1-2; possible D gene TRBD1, 6 bases. V was pared by 7 bases and J by 4 bases, with 13 bases between. The CDR3 has 12 residues. Germline CDR1 reads GTSNPN; CDR2 reads SVGIG (reference sequence). The CDR3 bases are TGTGCCTTCACCGGGACACTCTATGGCTACACCTTC. It yields the protein CAFTGTLYGYTF. Together with reference TRBV30 and TRBJ1-2, the CDR3 gives the full variable domain: SQTIHQWPATLVQPVGSPLSLECTVEGTSNPNLYWYRQAAGRGLQLLFYSVGIGQISSEVPQNLSASRPQDRQFILSSKKLLLSDSGFYLCAFTGTLYGYTFGSGTRLTVV.

This chain connects TRBV7-9 to TRBJ1-3; 11 nucleotides line up with TRBD1. From germline, CDR1 is SEHNR and CDR2 FQNEAQ (reference sequence). This CDR3 has 18 residues. Trimming took 5 bases from V and 0 from J; bases not matched to a gene: 9. The CDR3 sequence: CASSRLWDRGFSGNTIYF. The CDR3 bases are TGTGCCAGCAGCCGATTGTGGGACAGGGGGTTCTCTGGAAACACCATATATTTT.

This clone was found a few times. V gene TRBV6-2 or TRBV6-3 combines with J gene TRBJ2-7; possibly TRBD1 for D (5 bases). The CDR3 is 14 amino acids. The germline V and J ends were trimmed by 4 bases and 4 bases, with 14 bases remaining between them. The V gene's germline CDR1 is MNHEY and CDR2 SVGEGT. CDR3 nucleotides: TGTGCCAGCAGTTCCGACAGCATGAGTTACGAGCAGTACTTC. Translated, it gives CASSSDSMSYEQYF.

This rearrangement joins TRBV5-4 to TRBJ2-5; TRBD2 matches at 13 bases. With V trimmed by 3 bases and J by 6 bases, 2 bases remained unmatched. This CDR3 region has 14 residues. The germline CDR1 and CDR2 sequences are SGHNT and YYREEE (reference sequence). The CDR3 here is CASSSGLAGQTQYF. In DNA, the CDR3 is TGTGCCAGCAGCTCGGGACTAGCGGGGCAGACCCAGTACTTC.

The chain recombines TRBV5-1 with TRBJ1-1; D is perhaps TRBD1 (6 bases). Trimming removed 4 bases from V and 1 base from J, with 11 bases in between. Germline V gene sequence: CDR1 SGHRS, CDR2 YFSETQ. The CDR3 sequence is 14 residues long. The CDR3: CASSNGQPNTEAFF. In nucleotides, the CDR3 is TGCGCCAGCAGCAATGGACAGCCGAACACTGAAGCTTTCTTT.

The chain employs TRBV6-5 and TRBJ2-7; 7 positions agree with TRBD2. This CDR3 spans 14 amino acids. Germline V gene sequence: CDR1 MNHEY, CDR2 SVGAGI. Trimming cost V 1 base and J 5 bases; bases outside gene matches: 5. The CDR3 DNA follows: TGTGCCAGCAGTTACTACCTGGGGGGGGACGAGCAGTACTTC. Amino acid sequence: CASSYYLGGDEQYF.

This chain uses TRBV6-5 with TRBJ1-5, with a possible D match to TRBD1 (6 bases). V lost 4 bases and J 9 bases, leaving 16 bases between the germline ends. The CDR3 loop spans 14 amino acids. Germline V gene lookup returns CDR1 MNHEY and CDR2 SVGAGI. The CDR3 DNA sequence: TGTGCCAGCAGTTCAGACAGGAAAAGAGGGCCCCAGCATTTT. As protein: CASSSDRKRGPQHF.

This chain links TRBV27 with TRBJ1-1, with TRBD1 as a possible D gene (5 bases). Germline CDR1 MNHEY, CDR2 SMNVEV (reference sequence). The ends were cut back, 3 bases at V and 1 base at J, with 9 bases in the middle. The CDR3 length is 14 residues. The CDR3 is CASSFGTGNTEAFF. The CDR3, as DNA: TGTGCCAGCAGTTTCGGGACTGGGAACACTGAAGCTTTCTTT.